This entry features one T cell receptor beta chain sequence. There is no known antigen for this receptor. No qualities accompany the bases; no much larger clone lies one base away. This entry comes from a study of CD4 T cells in relation to SARS-CoV-2 and coronaviruses (dated by TCRdb to about 2021). With respect to the entire study: In the ViraFEST assay, PBMCs were cultured with antigen for less than 12 days, after which TCR beta CDR3s were sequenced to identify clonal expansions specific to the antigen. An HIV-1 Nef peptide pool or a culture without peptide was used as the negative reference condition. At the level of individual TCR clonotypes, the study measured memory CD4+ T cell crossreactivity between SARS-CoV-2 spike protein and common cold coronavirus spike proteins. The Adaptive Biotechnologies TCR-sequencing kit was used to sequence samples from three pre-COVID donors and the naive versus memory experiments, while other data came from Illumina-based sequencing. Patient-derived lymphoblastoid cell lines were used to map the HLA restriction of shared crossreactive spike epitopes. A different TCR-beta assay, based on Illumina, was used to sequence expansion assays from other donors in the study. Study-level results and caveats: Because no donor provided both pre-pandemic and post-infection samples, tracing the source of pre-existing responses was limited. Compared with monoreactive clones, crossreactive clones had significantly weaker SARS-CoV-2-driven expansion, a result consistent with antigenic imprinting. In about 71% of donors, memory CD4+ clonotypes turned up that crossrecognized SARS-CoV-2 and at least one common cold coronavirus spike. Since the crossreactivity analysis centred on spike protein, crossreactivity against other viral proteins was not assessed. The study was limited by small numbers of patients and tested TCRs.

Receptors were amplified or captured by the immunoSEQ multiplex PCR assay. Per the source publication's procedure: During preprocessing, nonproductive sequences were discarded, as were any CDR3s that did not begin with C, did not end with F or W, or were shorter than 7 amino acids. Antigen-specific clonotypes were called with the MANAFEST web app on the basis of expansion relative to the reference and to other culture wells. To be counted as positive, a clone had to show significant expansion compared with the reference culture, at an FDR below 0.05, in 2 of 3 replicate wells. To be called positive, a clone also had to show significant expansion compared with every other tandem well and an odds ratio greater than 5. CDR3 homology was measured as pairwise Levenshtein distance, computed with the stringdist R package after trimming three terminal residues from each end. This immuneACCESS table, as held by TCRdb, lists in-frame sequences with V and J called but not all clones. Of the missing ones, under half trace to an unresolved V gene in checked studies; the others have no known cause. For V, J and clone size, that table is used; D and trimming come from the DNA. This sample is represented by more than 20,000 clones; 60% to 75% of them were singletons. Over 10% of the sample belongs to the ten largest clones.

CD4+ T cells from unexposed donors were collected before the COVID-19 pandemic (2011-2018). The EasySep CD4+ T cell isolation kit was used to isolate CD4+ T cells once the cultures had run for under 11 days. Unexposed donor CD4+ T cells were tested for reactivity to SARS-CoV-2 S and N and four common cold coronavirus spike pools, as cell number allowed. About 1.8 million PBMCs per well were cultured in IMDM with about 5% human AB serum and 8.5 to 10 IU/ml IL-2. Half of the culture medium was replaced with fresh IL-2-containing medium on days 3 and 7. In general, every peptide culture condition was set up in three replicate wells. The leukapheresis product used for the unexposed donors was purchased from a commercial source. Ficoll-Paque PLUS gradient centrifugation was used to isolate PBMCs from either whole blood or leukapheresis product. PBMCs were either cryopreserved at -140°C or used fresh in the expansion assay. The QIAamp Micro DNA Kit was used to extract genomic DNA from the CD4+ T cells.

The sequence was obtained from a human donor in good health. Sequenced material: CD4+ T cells from PBMCs, cultured in vitro.

The DNA is as follows: TGTGCCATCAGTGAGCCAATAGCGGGCAACAGGGATGAGCAGTTCTTC. This translates into CAISEPIAGNRDEQFF. The chain employs TRBV10-3 and TRBJ2-1; the D gene is possibly TRBD2, with 7 bases matching. From the cysteine through the phenylalanine, the CDR3 covers 16 amino acids. The DNA shown is the 48-base CDR3, in frame from base 1. V was cut back by 2 bases and J by 8 bases, leaving a gap of 19 bases between them. The germline V gene sets CDR1 to ENHRY and CDR2 to SYGVKD.